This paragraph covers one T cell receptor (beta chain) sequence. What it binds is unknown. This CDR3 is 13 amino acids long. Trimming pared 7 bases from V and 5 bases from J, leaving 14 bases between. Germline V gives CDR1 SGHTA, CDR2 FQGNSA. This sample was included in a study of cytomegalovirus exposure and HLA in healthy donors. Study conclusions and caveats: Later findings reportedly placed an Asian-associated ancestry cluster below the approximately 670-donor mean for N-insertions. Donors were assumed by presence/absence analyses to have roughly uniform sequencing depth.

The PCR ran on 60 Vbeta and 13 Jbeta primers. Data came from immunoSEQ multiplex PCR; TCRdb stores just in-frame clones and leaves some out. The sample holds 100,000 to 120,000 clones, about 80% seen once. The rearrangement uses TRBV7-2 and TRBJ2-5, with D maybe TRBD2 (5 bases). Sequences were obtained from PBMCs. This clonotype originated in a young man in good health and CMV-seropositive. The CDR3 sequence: CASTGGGLETQYF. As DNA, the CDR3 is TGTGCCAGCACCGGCGGCGGGCTGGAGACCCAGTACTTC.